This entry lists 18 T cell receptor beta chains sequenced from one sample in a study of blood T cell repertoires in COVID-19. Clones were read by immunoSEQ multiplex PCR, and TCRdb kept only the in-frame ones, dropping some. Here the sample spans 200,000 to 250,000 clones, 75% to 90% being singletons. The sequenced sample consisted of peripheral blood. The receptors were sampled from a man aged 55 to 70 who had recovered from COVID-19.

The V call is TRBV5-6, the J call TRBJ1-5, with 9 bases that match TRBD1. The junction had 6 bases not matched to a gene; V was cut back by 2 bases and J by 6 bases. Germline V gene lookup returns CDR1 SGHDT and CDR2 YYEEEE. There are 15 residues in the CDR3. In DNA, the CDR3 is TGTGCCAGCAGCTTTAGACAGGGGGTGTTTCAGCCCCAGCATTTT. It is translated as CASSFRQGVFQPQHF.

The chain combines TRBV3-1 (or the pseudogene TRBV3-2) with TRBJ1-1; no reliable D call. The CDR3 runs 14 residues. Germline V gene sequence: CDR1 LGHDT, CDR2 YNNKEL (reference sequence). Trimming took 0 bases from V and 0 from J, leaving 5 bases between them. The CDR3, as DNA: TGTGCCAGCAGCCAAGAGCCGGTGAACACTGAAGCTTTCTTT. This encodes CASSQEPVNTEAFF.

The J gene is TRBJ2-5, the V gene TRBV7-6; TRBD1 matches 7 bases. V lost 2 bases to trimming and J lost 5 bases; unmatched junction nucleotides: 8. CDR1 is SGHVS, CDR2 FNYEAQ, per germline. This CDR3 region has 15 residues. CDR3 in amino acids: CASSLPGQSWETQYF. The CDR3 DNA follows: TGTGCCAGCAGCTTACCGGGACAGTCATGGGAGACCCAGTACTTC.

The V gene is TRBV19, the J gene TRBJ2-1; D might be TRBD2 (6 bases). Germline V gene lookup returns CDR1 LNHDA and CDR2 SQIVND (reference sequence). CDR3 length: 15 amino acids. The V end lost 5 bases, the J end lost 10 bases, and 21 bases lay between the germline ends. DNA of the CDR3: TGTGCCAGTAGTGCCCGGGACTCTTTAGTAGCAGAGCAGTTCTTC. It yields the protein CASSARDSLVAEQFF.

J is TRBJ2-5 and V is TRBV7-9, with TRBD2 identical over 10 bases. Germline CDR1 reads SEHNR; CDR2 reads FQNEAQ (reference sequence). The CDR3 is 14 residues long. The trim removed 5 bases at V and 5 bases at J, leaving 5 bases unmatched. CDR3 in amino acids: CASSPSGGGETQYF. CDR3 DNA: TGTGCCAGCAGCCCTAGCGGGGGCGGGGAGACCCAGTACTTC.

This clone appeared once. Other DNA sequences within the sample encode an identical CDR3. The chain carries TRBV19 and TRBJ1-5, with unresolved D. The germline V gene encodes CDR1 LNHDA and CDR2 SQIVND (reference sequence). The CDR3 extends over 12 amino acids. Trimming took 1 base from V and 7 from J, leaving 5 bases between them. The CDR3 here is CASSIAGQPQHF. The DNA for the CDR3 is TGTGCCAGTAGTATAGCGGGGCAGCCCCAGCATTTT.

The DNA for the CDR3 is TGTGCCAGCGGACTAGCGGGAAGGGAGCAGTTCTTC. Residues: CASGLAGREQFF. The J gene is TRBJ2-1, the V gene TRBV28; 12 bases are shared with TRBD2. Germline-derived CDR1 and CDR2 are MDHEN and SYDVKM. This CDR3 region has 12 residues. V shed 8 bases, J shed 10 bases, and the junction held 3 bases outside the gene matches. Supplemented by reference TRBV28 and TRBJ2-1, the full variable domain reads DVKVTQSSRYLVKRTGEKVFLECVQDMDHENMFWYRQDPGLGLRLIYFSYDVKMKEKGDIPEGYSVSREKKERFSLILESASTNQTSMYLCASGLAGREQFFGPGTRLTVL.

The chain uses TRBV5-6 and TRBJ2-7, with a weak D call TRBD1 (6 bases). V lost 2 bases and J lost 3, with 6 bases in between. CDR1 is SGHDT and CDR2 is YYEEEE in the germline V gene. The CDR3 totals 12 residues. CDR3: CASSLQGYEQYF. CDR3 DNA: TGTGCCAGCAGCTTACAGGGCTACGAGCAGTACTTC.

The chain couples TRBV5-6 to TRBJ1-2; TRBD1 aligns across 9 bases. Trimming took 1 base from V and 4 from J; bases not matched to a gene: 5. CDR3 size: 15 residues. Per germline, CDR1 SGHDT and CDR2 YYEEEE. CDR3: CASSLWTGDAYGYTF. CDR3 DNA sequence: TGTGCCAGCAGCTTGTGGACAGGGGACGCCTATGGCTACACCTTC. Full variable domain (remainder filled in from reference TRBV5-6 and TRBJ1-2): DAGVTQSPTHLIKTRGQQVTLRCSPKSGHDTVSWYQQALGQGPQFIFQYYEEEERQRGNFPDRFSGHQFPNYSSELNVNALLLGDSALYLCASSLWTGDAYGYTFGSGTRLTVV.

Notes on this clone: Other nucleotide sequences from this sample produce the same CDR3. The V and J genes are TRBV5-1 and TRBJ2-3; a possible D gene is TRBD1 (5 bases). The CDR3 runs 14 residues. Germline CDR1 SGHRS, CDR2 YFSETQ. The ends were cut back, 0 bases at V and 6 bases at J, with 11 bases in the middle. CDR3 region: CASSLGGNRDTQYF. In DNA form, the CDR3 reads TGCGCCAGCAGCTTGGGGGGCAACCGGGATACGCAGTATTTT.

The chain links TRBV19 to TRBJ1-5; 9 bases agree with TRBD1. J lost 2 bases, V lost 7 bases, and 3 bases had no gene match. The CDR3 runs to 14 residues. Germline assignment: CDR1 LNHDA and CDR2 SQIVND (reference sequence). The CDR3 DNA reads TGTGCCAGTACCAGGACAGGGGGCAATCAGCCCCAGCATTTT. Protein sequence: CASTRTGGNQPQHF.

The chain has TRBV5-4 and TRBJ2-2, with 8 nucleotides matching TRBD1. The length of the CDR3 is 15 residues. Trimming took 4 bases from V and 1 from J; bases not matched to a gene: 3. Germline CDR1 is SGHNT and CDR2 is YYREEE (reference sequence). For the CDR3, the DNA is TGTGCCAGCAGCCTTGGACAGGGGAACACCGGGGAGCTGTTTTTT. Translated: CASSLGQGNTGELFF. The full variable domain, its missing parts supplied by reference TRBV5-4 and TRBJ2-2, is ETGVTQSPTHLIKTRGQQVTLRCSSQSGHNTVSWYQQALGQGPQFIFQYYREEENGRGNFPPRFSGLQFPNYSSELNVNALELDDSALYLCASSLGQGNTGELFFGEGSRLTVL.

The V call is TRBV28, the J call TRBJ2-7; D not resolved. The germline V gene encodes CDR1 MDHEN and CDR2 SYDVKM. The CDR3 totals 14 residues. Between the trimmed V and J ends, which lost 4 bases and 0 bases, there was a span of 10 bases. CDR3 coding DNA: TGTGCCAGCAGTTCCCCTTTTGTCTCCTACGAGCAGTACTTC. It specifies CASSSPFVSYEQYF. Complete variable domain (other parts from reference TRBV28 and TRBJ2-7): DVKVTQSSRYLVKRTGEKVFLECVQDMDHENMFWYRQDPGLGLRLIYFSYDVKMKEKGDIPEGYSVSREKKERFSLILESASTNQTSMYLCASSSPFVSYEQYFGPGTRLTVT.

The chain carries TRBV5-1 and TRBJ1-1; the match to TRBD1 covers 8 bases. The CDR3 is 15 amino acids. Germline CDR1 SGHRS, CDR2 YFSETQ. Losses at the gene ends were 2 bases for V and 4 bases for J; bases not matched to a gene: 7. DNA for the CDR3: TGCGCCAGCAGCTTTTCTAGCGGGACAGGCACTGAAGCTTTCTTT. This codes for CASSFSSGTGTEAFF.

J is TRBJ2-7 and V is TRBV4-1; 9 bases line up with TRBD1. V gave up 1 base and J gave up 4 bases; unmatched junction bases: 8. This CDR3 region has 16 residues. Germline lookup yields CDR1 MGHRA and CDR2 YSYEKL. CDR3 coding DNA: TGCGCCAGCAGCCAAGGACTCCGAGGGACAGGGTACGAGCAGTACTTC. Translation gives CASSQGLRGTGYEQYF.

The V call is TRBV7-2, the J call TRBJ2-3; perhaps TRBD2 as D (5 bases). The germline V gene encodes CDR1 SGHTA and CDR2 FQGNSA. The CDR3 runs 16 residues. Trimming took 8 bases from V and 2 from J, leaving 20 bases between them. CDR3 in amino acids: CASGLLGIANTDTQYF. CDR3 DNA: TGTGCCAGCGGCCTCTTGGGGATAGCGAACACAGATACGCAGTATTTT.

This chain links TRBV19 with TRBJ1-2, with D possibly TRBD1 on 5 matching bases. V was shortened by 3 bases and J by 1 base, with 18 bases between the two germline ends. The CDR3 totals 17 residues. Germline loops: CDR1 LNHDA, CDR2 SQIVND (reference sequence). The chain's CDR3 is CASSMKDKTLINYGYTF. In DNA form, the CDR3 reads TGTGCCAGTAGTATGAAGGACAAGACCCTTATTAACTATGGCTACACCTTC.

The chain links TRBV2 to TRBJ1-1, with no clear D. Germline assignment: CDR1 SNHLY and CDR2 FYNNEI. The CDR3 covers 14 residues. Trimming took 4 bases from V and 0 from J, leaving 9 bases between them. The CDR3 region is CASSARQLNTEAFF. DNA of the CDR3: TGTGCCAGCAGTGCGCGGCAGCTGAACACTGAAGCTTTCTTT. Combining the CDR3 with reference TRBV2 and TRBJ1-1 gives the whole variable domain EPEVTQTPSHQVTQMGQEVILRCVPISNHLYFYWYRQILGQKVEFLVSFYNNEISEKSEIFDDQFSVERPDGSNFTLKIRSTKLEDSAMYFCASSARQLNTEAFFGQGTRLTVV.